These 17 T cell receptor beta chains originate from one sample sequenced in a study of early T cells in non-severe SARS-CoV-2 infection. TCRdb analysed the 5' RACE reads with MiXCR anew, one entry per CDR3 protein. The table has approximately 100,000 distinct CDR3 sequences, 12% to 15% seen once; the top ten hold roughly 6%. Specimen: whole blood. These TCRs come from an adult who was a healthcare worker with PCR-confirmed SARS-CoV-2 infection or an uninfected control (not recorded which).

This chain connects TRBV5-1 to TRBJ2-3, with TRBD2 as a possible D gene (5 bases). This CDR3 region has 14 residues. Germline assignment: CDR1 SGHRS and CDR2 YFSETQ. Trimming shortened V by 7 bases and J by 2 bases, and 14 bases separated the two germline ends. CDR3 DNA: TGCGCCAGCGGCCCCCTAGCTTCCACAGATACGCAGTATTTT. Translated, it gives CASGPLASTDTQYF.

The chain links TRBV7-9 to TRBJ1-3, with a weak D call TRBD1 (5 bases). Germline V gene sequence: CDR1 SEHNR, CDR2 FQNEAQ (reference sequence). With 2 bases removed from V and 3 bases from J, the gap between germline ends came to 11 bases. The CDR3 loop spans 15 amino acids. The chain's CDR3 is CASSLNGGNGNTIYF. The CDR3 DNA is TGTGCCAGCAGCTTAAACGGGGGGAATGGAAACACCATATATTTT.

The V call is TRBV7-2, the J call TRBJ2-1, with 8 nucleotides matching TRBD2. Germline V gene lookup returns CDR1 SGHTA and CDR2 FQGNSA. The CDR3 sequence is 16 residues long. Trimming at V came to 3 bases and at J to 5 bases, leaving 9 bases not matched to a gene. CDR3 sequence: CASSFPSGGPHNEQFF. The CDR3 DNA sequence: TGTGCCAGCAGCTTCCCTTCGGGGGGGCCCCACAATGAGCAGTTCTTC. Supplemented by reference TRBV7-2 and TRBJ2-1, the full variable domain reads GAGVSQSPSNKVTEKGKDVELRCDPISGHTALYWYRQSLGQGLEFLIYFQGNSAPDKSGLPSDRFSAERTGGSVSTLTIQRTQQEDSAVYLCASSFPSGGPHNEQFFGPGTRLTVL.

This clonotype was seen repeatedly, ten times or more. CDR3 DNA: TGTGCCAGCAGCCCCCTCCGGGACAGGGTCCACGAGCAGTACTTC. Translation: CASSPLRDRVHEQYF. The rearrangement joins TRBV28 to TRBJ2-7, with TRBD1 matching 9 bases. V lost 6 bases to trimming and J lost 5 bases; unmatched junction nucleotides: 11. Germline V CDR1 and CDR2: MDHEN, SYDVKM. CDR3 length: 15 residues.

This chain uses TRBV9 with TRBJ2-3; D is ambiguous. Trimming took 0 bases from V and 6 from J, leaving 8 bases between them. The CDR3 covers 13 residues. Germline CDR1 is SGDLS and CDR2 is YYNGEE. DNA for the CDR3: TGTGCCAGCAGCGTAGAAGGTGGGGATACGCAGTATTTT. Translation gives CASSVEGGDTQYF.

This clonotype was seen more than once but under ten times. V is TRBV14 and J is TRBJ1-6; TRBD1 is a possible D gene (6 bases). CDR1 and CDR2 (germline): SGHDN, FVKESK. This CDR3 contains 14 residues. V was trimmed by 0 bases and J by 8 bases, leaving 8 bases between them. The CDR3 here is CASSQDRGYSPLHF. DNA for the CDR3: TGTGCCAGCAGCCAAGACAGGGGCTATTCACCCCTCCACTTT.

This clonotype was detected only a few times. For the CDR3, the DNA is TGCGCCAGCAGCTTGGAGGGACTAGCGGATTACGAGCAGTACTTC. Protein product: CASSLEGLADYEQYF. V gene TRBV5-1 combines with J gene TRBJ2-7, with 11 positions matching TRBD2. The trim removed 0 bases at V and 4 bases at J, leaving 3 bases unmatched. Germline V gene sequence: CDR1 SGHRS, CDR2 YFSETQ. This CDR3 has 15 amino acids. Complete variable domain (other parts from reference TRBV5-1 and TRBJ2-7): KAGVTQTPRYLIKTRGQQVTLSCSPISGHRSVSWYQQTPGQGLQFLFEYFSETQRNKGNFPGRFSGRQFSNSRSEMNVSTLELGDSALYLCASSLEGLADYEQYFGPGTRLTVT.

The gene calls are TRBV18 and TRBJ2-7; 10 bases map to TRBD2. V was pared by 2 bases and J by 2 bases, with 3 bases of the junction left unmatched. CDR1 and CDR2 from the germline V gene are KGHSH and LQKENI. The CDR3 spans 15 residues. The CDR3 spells CASSPASGGAYEQYF. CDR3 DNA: TGTGCCAGCTCACCAGCTAGCGGGGGAGCCTACGAGCAGTACTTC.

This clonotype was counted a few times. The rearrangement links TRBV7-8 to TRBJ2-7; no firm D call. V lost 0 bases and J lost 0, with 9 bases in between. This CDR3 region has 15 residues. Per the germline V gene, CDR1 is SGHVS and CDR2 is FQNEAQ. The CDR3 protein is CASSLAVMDSYEQYF. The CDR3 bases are TGTGCCAGCAGCTTAGCAGTAATGGACTCCTACGAGCAGTACTTC.

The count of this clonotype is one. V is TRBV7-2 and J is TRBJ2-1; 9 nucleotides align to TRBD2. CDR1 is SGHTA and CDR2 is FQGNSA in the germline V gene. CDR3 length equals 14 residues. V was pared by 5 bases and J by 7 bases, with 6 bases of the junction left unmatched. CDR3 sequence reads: CASSGTSRGNEQFF. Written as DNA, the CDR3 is TGTGCCAGCAGCGGGACTAGCCGGGGGAATGAGCAGTTCTTC.

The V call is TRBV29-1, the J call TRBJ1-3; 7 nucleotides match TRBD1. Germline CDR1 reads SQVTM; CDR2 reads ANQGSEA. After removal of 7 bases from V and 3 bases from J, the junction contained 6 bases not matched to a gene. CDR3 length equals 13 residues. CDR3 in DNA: TGCAGCGCCAACGACAGGGATGGAAACACCATATATTTT. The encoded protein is CSANDRDGNTIYF.

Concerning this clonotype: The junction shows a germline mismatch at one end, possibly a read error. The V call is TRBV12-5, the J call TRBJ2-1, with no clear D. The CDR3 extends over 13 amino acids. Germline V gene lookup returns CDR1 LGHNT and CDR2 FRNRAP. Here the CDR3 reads CASSFSVYNEQFF. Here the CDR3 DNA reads TGTGCTAGTAGTTTTTCAGTGTACAATGAGCAGTTCTTC.

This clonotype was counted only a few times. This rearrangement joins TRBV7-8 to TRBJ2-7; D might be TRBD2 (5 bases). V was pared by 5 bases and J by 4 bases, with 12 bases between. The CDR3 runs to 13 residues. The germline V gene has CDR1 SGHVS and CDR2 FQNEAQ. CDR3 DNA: TGTGCCAGCAGCCCTACTCGGGGTTACGAGCAGTACTTC. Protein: CASSPTRGYEQYF.

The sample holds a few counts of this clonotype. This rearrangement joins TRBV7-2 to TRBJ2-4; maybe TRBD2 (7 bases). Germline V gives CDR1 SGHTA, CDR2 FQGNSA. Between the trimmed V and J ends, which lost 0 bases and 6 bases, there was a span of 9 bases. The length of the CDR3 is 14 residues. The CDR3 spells CASSLAGGRNIQYF. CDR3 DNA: TGTGCCAGCAGCTTAGCGGGGGGGCGAAACATTCAGTACTTC. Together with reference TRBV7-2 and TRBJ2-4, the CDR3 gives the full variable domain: GAGVSQSPSNKVTEKGKDVELRCDPISGHTALYWYRQSLGQGLEFLIYFQGNSAPDKSGLPSDRFSAERTGGSVSTLTIQRTQQEDSAVYLCASSLAGGRNIQYFGAGTRLSVL.

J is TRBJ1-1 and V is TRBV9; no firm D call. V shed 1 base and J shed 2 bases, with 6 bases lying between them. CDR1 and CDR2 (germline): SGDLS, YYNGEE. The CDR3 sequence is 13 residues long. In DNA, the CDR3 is TGTGCCAGCAGCGTAAAAGCTAACACTGAAGCTTTCTTT. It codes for CASSVKANTEAFF. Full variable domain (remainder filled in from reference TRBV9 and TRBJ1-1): DSGVTQTPKHLITATGQRVTLRCSPRSGDLSVYWYQQSLDQGLQFLIQYYNGEERAKGNILERFSAQQFPDLHSELNLSSLELGDSALYFCASSVKANTEAFFGQGTRLTVV.

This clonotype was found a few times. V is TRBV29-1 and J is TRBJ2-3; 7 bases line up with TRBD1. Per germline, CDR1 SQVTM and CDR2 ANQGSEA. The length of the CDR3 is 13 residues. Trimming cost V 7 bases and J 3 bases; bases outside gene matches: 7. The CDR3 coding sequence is TGCAGCGCTCGGACAGGAGGTACAGATACGCAGTATTTT. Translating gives CSARTGGTDTQYF.

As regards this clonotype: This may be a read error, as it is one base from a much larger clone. The CDR3 sequence is CVSSPFRGLNYGYTF. The CDR3 DNA is TGTGTCAGCAGCCCATTCCGGGGTCTTAACTATGGCTACACCTTC. This chain connects TRBV7-9 to TRBJ1-2; no clear D gene. Germline values: CDR1 SEHNR, CDR2 FQNEAQ (reference sequence). The CDR3 extends over 15 amino acids.